This T cell receptor (beta chain) was sequenced for a study of T cells in Graves' hyperthyroidism and ophthalmopathy (dated by TCRdb to between 2019 and 2020). At the level of the whole study: Peripheral blood was collected at initial diagnosis, before any treatment. After blood sampling, hyperthyroidism patients were treated with methimazole at a starting dose of 30 mg daily, and ophthalmopathy patients were treated with high-dose intravenous methylprednisolone. Prospective prediction of ophthalmopathy was tested in an independent validation cohort consisting of some 18 hyperthyroidism patients and some 15 patients who later progressed to ophthalmopathy. To identify TCR V-J signatures that set the groups apart, the researchers used a discovery cohort of about a hundred patients, made up of roughly 45 with Graves' ophthalmopathy and around 58 with stable Graves' hyperthyroidism. The study also compared thyroid tissue and blood T-cell repertoires from about six Graves' hyperthyroidism patients. The paper reports TCR Vbeta CDR3 sequencing of about 140 peripheral blood samples: 43 ophthalmopathy, fewer than 80 hyperthyroidism and 17 progressor patients. The roughly 94 discovery patients were randomly split 7:3 into training and test sets. Overall study results and their limits: Blood samples also contained most of the expanded thyroid clonotypes (frequency above 0.001), which suggests that blood repertoires may reflect thyroid immune responses. No statistical method was used to set the sample size in advance, and investigators knew the group allocation. In validation, the model predicted progression to ophthalmopathy with approximately 69% sensitivity and roughly 72% specificity, a median of 6.5 months before onset. In cross-validation, a model built on a 13 V-J signature told ophthalmopathy apart from stable hyperthyroidism with about 90% sensitivity and about 81% specificity, and in testing the same model reached 80%/75%.

A patient counted as having stable Graves' hyperthyroidism if no progression to ophthalmopathy occurred over 18 months of follow-up. Hyperthyroidism patients were newly diagnosed, had a disease duration of under 2 months, and were aged 18 to 65 years. The study excluded patients with uncontrolled infections, other autoimmune diseases, pregnancy or lactation. Clinical symptoms, serum thyroxine and TRAb, thyroid ultrasound, and orbital computed tomography formed the basis for the diagnoses. PBMCs were separated from about 10 ml of fresh peripheral blood using Ficoll-Paque density gradient centrifugation. Trizol reagent was used to extract total RNA, and RNA quality was then checked on an Agilent 2100 Bioanalyzer. Germline trimming amounts to 5 bases on V and 7 bases on J, with 13 as the count of junction bases outside the gene matches. The germline V gene (reference sequence) supplies CDR1 DFQATT and CDR2 SNEGSKA. The CDR3 spans 15 residues, from the cysteine through the phenylalanine. Left in the record is the CDR3 DNA by itself, 45 bases read in frame from the first base.

As to this clonotype: Its antigen is currently not known. Qualities for individual bases were not recorded, and no much larger clone is one base off.

The TCR beta CDR3 regions were amplified from RNA transcripts. The TCR CDR3 was subjected to a first round of RT-PCR using the HTBI primer set and the Qiagen OneStep RT-PCR kit. The libraries were constructed in a second round of multiplex PCR and then size-selected and purified. Sequencing of the libraries was done on an Illumina HiSeq2000 using paired-end 100 bp reads. Per the original workflow: Raw data were processed with SOAPnuke, discarding reads with adapters, uncalled bases, mean Phred below 15, or no exact constant-primer or identifier match. High-quality paired reads were merged with COPE v1.2.5, and unique nucleotide sequences were defined as clonotypes. MiTCR v1.1 was used to align the clonotypes against IMGT TRBV, TRBD and TRBJ reference segments. Analysis was restricted to V-J combinations with a frequency above 0.0001, which covered about 99% of repertoires. The TCS score was defined as F50 (clonal expansion) divided by E x V (chaos), with BLOSUM62-based TCRdist calculated between CDR3 peptides within each V-J. Welch's t-statistics and random forest reduced fewer than 600 V-J features to roughly 13, which were used in a naive Bayes classifier (R e1071). Starting from the raw public reads, TCRdb applied fastp trimming at Q25, assembled clones with MiXCR and retained in-frame beta chains. Merged by CDR3 protein, the rows form single entries marked with the most common genes and DNA. TCRdb, not the authors, supplied the V and J calls. This sample has about 700,000 distinct CDR3 sequences in its table, and 14% of those were observed once. The ten largest account for roughly 10% of the sample.

The chain links TRBV20-1 with TRBJ1-2, and 10 junctional nucleotides match TRBD1. The receptor was derived from a woman younger than 30 with Graves' hyperthyroidism. Sequencing was done on a sample of blood. The nucleotide sequence is given as TGCAGTGCTCACCCTGGCTGGGACAGGGGCACTGGCTACACCTTC. Translated, it gives CSAHPGWDRGTGYTF.